These T cell receptor beta chains were read from a single sample in a study of blood T cell repertoires in COVID-19. Assay: immunoSEQ multiplex PCR; the TCRdb copy retains only in-frame clones and omits some. The repertoire holds 210,000 or so clones, with about 82% as singletons. The sample taken for sequencing was peripheral blood. Receptors were obtained from a man over 45 with COVID-19, enrolled during active disease. Both conserved end residues are part of each CDR3. D genes are given only for firm matches. The size field is filled for only some rows; it gives once, few, many or a size class.

TRBJ2-7 | TRBV29-1 | NA | many | 12 | TGCAGCGCCGCCGGAGGGGCCTACGAGCAGTACTTC | CSAAGGAYEQYF
TRBJ1-1 | TRBV6-5 | NA | NA | 12 | TGTGCCAGCGGAAGGGGCAACACTGAAGCTTTCTTT | CASGRGNTEAFF
TRBJ2-7 | TRBV14 | NA | NA | 14 | TGTGCCAGCAGCGCCCGGAGGGGAGTCTTCGAGCAGTACTTC | CASSARRGVFEQYF
TRBJ2-1 | TRBV10-3 | TRBD1 | NA | 15 | TGTGCCATCAGCCGCGGACAGGGATCATACAATGAGCAGTTCTTC | CAISRGQGSYNEQFF
TRBJ2-7 | TRBV7-8 | NA | few | 16 | TGTGCCAGCAGCCCTAGCGCGGAAGGGGCCTCCTACGAGCAGTACTTC | CASSPSAEGASYEQYF
TRBJ1-1 | TRBV4-2 | TRBD1 | NA | 17 | TGTGCCAGCAGCCAAACCCTTGGACAGGGGCAGAACACTGAAGCTTTCTTT | CASSQTLGQGQNTEAFF
TRBJ2-7 | TRBV18 | TRBD1 | NA | 13 | TGTGCCAGCTCACAAGGGGGCACGTACGAGCAGTACTTC | CASSQGGTYEQYF
TRBJ2-3 | TRBV3-1/TRBV3-2 | NA | NA | 10 | TGTGCCAGCAGCGACTCTACGCAGTATTTT | CASSDSTQYF
TRBJ1-6 | TRBV5-8 | NA | few | 16 | TGTGCCAGCAAACGCGGGGGGAGCTCCTATAATTCACCCCTCCACTTT | CASKRGGSSYNSPLHF
TRBJ2-7 | TRBV6-1 | TRBD2 | NA | 13 | TGTGCCAGCAGCTACGGGGGGTCCTACGAGCAGTACTTC | CASSYGGSYEQYF
TRBJ2-2 | TRBV4-1 | TRBD2 | few | 16 | TGCGCCAGCAGCCACCCTACTAGCGCGAACACCGGGGAGCTGTTTTTT | CASSHPTSANTGELFF
TRBJ2-2 | TRBV19 | TRBD2 | few | 16 | TGTGCCAGTAGTATACGTAGCGGGGGCCTCACCGGGGAGCTGTTTTTT | CASSIRSGGLTGELFF
TRBJ1-5 | TRBV19 | NA | NA | 15 | TGTGCCAGTGCCCTGGTGGGCGCTTACAATCAGCCCCAGCATTTT | CASALVGAYNQPQHF
TRBJ1-4 | TRBV9 | NA | NA | 14 | TGTGCCAGCAGTGCAGGGTCAACTAATGAAAAACTGTTTTTT | CASSAGSTNEKLFF